The clone carrying this T cell receptor beta chain has more than one count but fewer than ten. Its target is not known. The data belong to a study of blood T cells in healthy people across ages. Findings of the study overall: The unknown donor CMV status may have confounded expanded clonotype changes. Age brought a roughly linear fall in TCR beta diversity measured per million T cells.

Alongside a J-beta primer mix, a sample-barcoded 5' primer served in a second PCR lasting roughly 7 to 11 cycles. Tags on each cDNA molecule came from a template-switch adaptor with 12 random nucleotides. Individual samples furnished no less than 2.5 million CDR3-containing paired-end reads apiece. Using its own MiXCR run on the 5' RACE reads, TCRdb lists one record per CDR3 protein. The sample carries about 570,000 distinct CDR3 sequences, about 25% recorded once. The junction had 6 bases not matched to a gene; V was cut back by 0 bases and J by 4 bases. This CDR3 has 16 residues. Germline-derived CDR1 and CDR2 are SGHRS and YFSETQ.

The chain combines TRBV5-1 with TRBJ2-5, with TRBD2 matching over 10 bases. This clonotype was sampled from a woman aged 70 to 79 in good health. Sequencing input: blood. CDR3 sequence reads: CASSLEARTSGETQYF. In nucleotides, the CDR3 is TGCGCCAGCAGCTTGGAGGCCCGGACTAGCGGAGAGACCCAGTACTTC.